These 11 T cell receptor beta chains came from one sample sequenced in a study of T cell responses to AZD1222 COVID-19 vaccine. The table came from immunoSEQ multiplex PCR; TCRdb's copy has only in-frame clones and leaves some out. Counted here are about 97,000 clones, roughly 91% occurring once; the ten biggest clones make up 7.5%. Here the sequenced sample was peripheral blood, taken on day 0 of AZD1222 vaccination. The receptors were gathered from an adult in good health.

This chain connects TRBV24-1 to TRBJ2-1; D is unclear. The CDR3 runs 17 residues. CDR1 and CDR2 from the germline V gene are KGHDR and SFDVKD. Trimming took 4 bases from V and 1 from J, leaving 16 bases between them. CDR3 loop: CATSEPPPRGSYNEQFF. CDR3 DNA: TGTGCCACCAGTGAACCCCCCCCTCGCGGATCCTACAATGAGCAGTTCTTC.

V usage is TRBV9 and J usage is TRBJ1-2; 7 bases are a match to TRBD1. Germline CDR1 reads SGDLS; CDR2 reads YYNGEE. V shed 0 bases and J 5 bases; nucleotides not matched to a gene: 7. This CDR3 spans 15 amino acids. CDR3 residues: CASSVESGGVYGYTF. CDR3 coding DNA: TGTGCCAGCAGCGTAGAGTCAGGGGGTGTGTATGGCTACACCTTC.

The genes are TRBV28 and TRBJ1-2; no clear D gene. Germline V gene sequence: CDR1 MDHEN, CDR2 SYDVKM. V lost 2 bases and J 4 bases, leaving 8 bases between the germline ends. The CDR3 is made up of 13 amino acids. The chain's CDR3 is CASSLHGTYGYTF. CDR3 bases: TGTGCCAGCAGTTTACACGGTACCTATGGCTACACCTTC.

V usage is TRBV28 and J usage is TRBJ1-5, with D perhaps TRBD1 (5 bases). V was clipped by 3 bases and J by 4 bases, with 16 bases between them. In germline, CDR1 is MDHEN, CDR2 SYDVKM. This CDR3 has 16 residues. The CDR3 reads CASSFTAHSGNQPQHF. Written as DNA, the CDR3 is TGTGCCAGCAGTTTTACAGCTCACTCAGGGAATCAGCCCCAGCATTTT. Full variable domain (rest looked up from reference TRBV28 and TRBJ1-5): DVKVTQSSRYLVKRTGEKVFLECVQDMDHENMFWYRQDPGLGLRLIYFSYDVKMKEKGDIPEGYSVSREKKERFSLILESASTNQTSMYLCASSFTAHSGNQPQHFGDGTRLSIL.

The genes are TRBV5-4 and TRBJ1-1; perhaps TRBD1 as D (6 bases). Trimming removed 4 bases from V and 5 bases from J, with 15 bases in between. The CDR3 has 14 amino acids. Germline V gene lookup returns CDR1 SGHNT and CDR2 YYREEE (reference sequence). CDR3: CASSDEGGRTEAFF. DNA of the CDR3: TGTGCCAGCAGCGATGAGGGGGGCCGGACTGAAGCTTTCTTT.

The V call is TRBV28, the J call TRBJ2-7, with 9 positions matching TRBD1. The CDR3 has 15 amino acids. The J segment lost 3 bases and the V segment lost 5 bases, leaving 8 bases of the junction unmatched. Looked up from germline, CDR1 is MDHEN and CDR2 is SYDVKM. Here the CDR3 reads CASSDTGGKGYEQYF. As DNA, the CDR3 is TGTGCCAGCAGTGATACAGGGGGCAAGGGCTACGAGCAGTACTTC. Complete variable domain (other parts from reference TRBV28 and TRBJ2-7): DVKVTQSSRYLVKRTGEKVFLECVQDMDHENMFWYRQDPGLGLRLIYFSYDVKMKEKGDIPEGYSVSREKKERFSLILESASTNQTSMYLCASSDTGGKGYEQYFGPGTRLTVT.

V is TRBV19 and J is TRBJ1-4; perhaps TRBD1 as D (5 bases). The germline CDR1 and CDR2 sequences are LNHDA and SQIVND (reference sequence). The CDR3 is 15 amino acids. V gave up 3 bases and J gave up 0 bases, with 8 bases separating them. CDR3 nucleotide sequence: TGTGCCAGTAGTATCGGGGCAGCAACTAATGAAAAACTGTTTTTT. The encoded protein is CASSIGAATNEKLFF.

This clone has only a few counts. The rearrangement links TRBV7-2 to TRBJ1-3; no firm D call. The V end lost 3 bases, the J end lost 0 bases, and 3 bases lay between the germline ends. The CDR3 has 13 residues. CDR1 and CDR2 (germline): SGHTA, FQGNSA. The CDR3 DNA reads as TGTGCCAGCAGCTTTTACTCTGGAAACACCATATATTTT. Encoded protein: CASSFYSGNTIYF.

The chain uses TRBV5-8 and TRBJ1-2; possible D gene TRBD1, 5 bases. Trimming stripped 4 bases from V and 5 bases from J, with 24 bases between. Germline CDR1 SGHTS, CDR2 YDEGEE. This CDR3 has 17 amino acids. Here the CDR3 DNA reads TGTGCCAGCAGCCCCCACGGGGAGGGGTATGGTTGGTATGGCTACACCTTC. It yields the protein CASSPHGEGYGWYGYTF.

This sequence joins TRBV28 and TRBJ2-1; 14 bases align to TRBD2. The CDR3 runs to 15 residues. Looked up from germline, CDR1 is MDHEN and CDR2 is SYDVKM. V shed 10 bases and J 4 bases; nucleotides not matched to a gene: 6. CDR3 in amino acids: CATWTSGRFYNEQFF. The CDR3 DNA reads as TGTGCCACCTGGACTAGCGGGAGGTTTTACAATGAGCAGTTCTTC.

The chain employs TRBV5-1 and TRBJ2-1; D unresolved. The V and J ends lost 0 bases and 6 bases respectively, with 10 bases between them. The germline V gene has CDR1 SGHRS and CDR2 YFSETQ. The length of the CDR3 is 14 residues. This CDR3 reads CASSLGSLLNEQFF. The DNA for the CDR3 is TGCGCCAGCAGCTTGGGATCACTGCTCAATGAGCAGTTCTTC.